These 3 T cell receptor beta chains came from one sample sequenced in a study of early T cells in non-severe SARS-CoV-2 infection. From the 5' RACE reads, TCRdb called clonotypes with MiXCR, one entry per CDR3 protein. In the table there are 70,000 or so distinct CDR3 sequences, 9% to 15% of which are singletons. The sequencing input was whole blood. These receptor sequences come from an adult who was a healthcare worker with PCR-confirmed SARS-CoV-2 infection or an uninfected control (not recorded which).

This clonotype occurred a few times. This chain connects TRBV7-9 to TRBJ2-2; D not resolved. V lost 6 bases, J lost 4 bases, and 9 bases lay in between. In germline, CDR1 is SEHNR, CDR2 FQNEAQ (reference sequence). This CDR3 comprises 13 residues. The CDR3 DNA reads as TGTGCCAGCAGTCCCGCCATCACCGGGGAGCTGTTTTTT. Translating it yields CASSPAITGELFF.

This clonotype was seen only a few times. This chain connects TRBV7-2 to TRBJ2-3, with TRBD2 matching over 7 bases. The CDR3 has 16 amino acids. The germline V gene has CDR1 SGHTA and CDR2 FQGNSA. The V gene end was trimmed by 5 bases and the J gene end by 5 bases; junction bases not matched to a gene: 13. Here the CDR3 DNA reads TGTGCCAGCAGCCTCGAACCCGCGGGAGTGGTAGATACGCAGTATTTT. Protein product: CASSLEPAGVVDTQYF. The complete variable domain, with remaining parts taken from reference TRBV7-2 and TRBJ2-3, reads GAGVSQSPSNKVTEKGKDVELRCDPISGHTALYWYRQSLGQGLEFLIYFQGNSAPDKSGLPSDRFSAERTGGSVSTLTIQRTQQEDSAVYLCASSLEPAGVVDTQYFGPGTRLTVL.

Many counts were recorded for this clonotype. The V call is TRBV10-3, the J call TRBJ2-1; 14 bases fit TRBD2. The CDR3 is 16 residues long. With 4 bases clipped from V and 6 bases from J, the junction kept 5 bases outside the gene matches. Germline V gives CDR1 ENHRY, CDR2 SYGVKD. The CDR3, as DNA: TGTGCCATCAGTGGAGGGACTAGCGGGAGTCTCAATGAGCAGTTCTTC. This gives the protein CAISGGTSGSLNEQFF.